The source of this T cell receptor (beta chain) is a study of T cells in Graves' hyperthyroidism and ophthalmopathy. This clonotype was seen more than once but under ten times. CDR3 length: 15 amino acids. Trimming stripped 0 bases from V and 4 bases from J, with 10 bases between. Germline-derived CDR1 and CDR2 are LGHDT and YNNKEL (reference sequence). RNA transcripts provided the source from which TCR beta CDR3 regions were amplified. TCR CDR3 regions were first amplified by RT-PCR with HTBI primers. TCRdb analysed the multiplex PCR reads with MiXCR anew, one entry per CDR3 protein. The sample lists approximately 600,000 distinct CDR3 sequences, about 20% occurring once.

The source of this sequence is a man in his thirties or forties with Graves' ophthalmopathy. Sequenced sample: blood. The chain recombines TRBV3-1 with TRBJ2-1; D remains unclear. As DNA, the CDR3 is TGTGCCAGCAGCCAAGATCAGGCTAGGTACAATGAGCAGTTCTTC. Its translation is CASSQDQARYNEQFF.